This T cell receptor (beta chain) is drawn from a study of beta chain features in type 1 diabetes. This clone turned up a few times. J gave up 6 bases and V 4 bases, and 10 bases lay outside the gene matches. CDR1 is SGHTA, CDR2 FQGTGA, per germline. CDR3 length: 15 amino acids. All of the isolated RNA was reverse transcribed, so expressed TCRB transcripts were sequenced. The assay was immunoSEQ multiplex PCR, and TCRdb's table has in-frame clones only and misses some. The data hold approximately 150,000 clones, with about 9.4% observed a single time. This chain links TRBV7-3 with TRBJ2-3; TRBD1 aligns across 7 bases. This receptor was obtained from a man aged 18 to 29 in good health. The specimen sequenced was naive CD4+ T cells from blood. CDR3 DNA sequence: TGTGCCAGCAGCTCCCCGTCGACAGGGCATGATACGCAGTATTTT. Residues: CASSSPSTGHDTQYF.